These 21 T cell receptor beta chains originate from one sample sequenced in a study of brain metastases from non-small cell lung cancer. Sequencing was performed with immunoSEQ multiplex PCR; in TCRdb, only in-frame clones are kept and a portion is missing. The top ten hold roughly 8% of the sample, which has over 3,500 clones, roughly 80% seen once. Sequencing input: primary lung tumor tissue. The receptors come from a donor aged 40 or older with non-small cell lung cancer.

The chain joins TRBV27 to TRBJ1-5; no firm D call. Between the trimmed V and J ends, which lost 4 bases and 3 bases, there was a span of 10 bases. CDR3 length: 14 amino acids. Germline V gene data show CDR1 as MNHEY and CDR2 as SMNVEV (reference sequence). The DNA for the CDR3 is TGTGCCAGCAGTTCATGGGGTGACAATCAGCCCCAGCATTTT. Protein sequence: CASSSWGDNQPQHF.

The rearrangement uses TRBV4-3 and TRBJ2-2; a possible D gene is TRBD1 (6 bases). The CDR3 is 17 amino acids. Trimming shortened V by 4 bases and J by 3 bases, and 18 bases separated the two germline ends. Germline CDR1 is LGHNA and CDR2 is YSLEER. The CDR3 spells CASSLFTPGQYTGELFF. CDR3 sequence (DNA): TGCGCCAGCAGCCTCTTTACGCCCGGACAGTACACCGGGGAGCTGTTTTTT.

This sequence joins TRBV6-5 and TRBJ1-2; the D is unclear. Trimming left V 2 bases short and J 8 bases short, with 12 bases between. CDR1 and CDR2 (germline): MNHEY, SVGAGI. This CDR3 is 13 amino acids long. The CDR3 is CASSYDPSRGYTF. CDR3 coding DNA: TGTGCCAGCAGTTACGACCCCTCACGGGGCTACACCTTC.

The CDR3 is CATSDTHRDTQYF. CDR3 DNA sequence: TGTGCCACCAGTGATACACACAGGGATACGCAGTATTTT. The rearrangement joins TRBV24-1 to TRBJ2-3, with D tentatively TRBD1 (5 bases). V was shortened by 3 bases and J by 6 bases, with 9 bases between the two germline ends. The CDR3 contains 13 residues. From germline, CDR1 is KGHDR and CDR2 SFDVKD.

V gene TRBV18 combines with J gene TRBJ1-1; tentatively, D is TRBD1 (5 bases). Germline loops: CDR1 KGHSH, CDR2 LQKENI. This CDR3 region has 13 residues. The V gene lost 0 bases and the J gene lost 3 bases, with 5 bases spanning the gap. The CDR3 nucleotides are TGTGCCAGCTCACCACCAGGGGACACTGAAGCTTTCTTT. Translating it yields CASSPPGDTEAFF.

This chain uses TRBV3-1 (or the pseudogene TRBV3-2) with TRBJ2-5, with 9 bases that match TRBD2. This CDR3 has 14 residues. The germline gives CDR1 LGHDT, CDR2 YNNKEL (reference sequence). Trimming cost V 4 bases and J 4 bases; bases outside gene matches: 4. The CDR3 here is CASSPGLATETQYF. Written as DNA, the CDR3 is TGTGCCAGCAGCCCGGGACTAGCCACAGAGACCCAGTACTTC.

This clone was recorded a few times. V and J are TRBV30 and TRBJ2-1; D unresolved. The germline gives CDR1 GTSNPN, CDR2 SVGIG (reference sequence). Trimming removed 2 bases at V and 8 bases at J, with 13 bases between. The CDR3 is made up of 13 amino acids. The CDR3 DNA sequence: TGTGCCTGGAGTTCGCGACCTGACGATGAGCAGTTCTTC. It yields the protein CAWSSRPDDEQFF.

The chain uses TRBV2 and TRBJ2-3; TRBD1 is a possible D gene (5 bases). The CDR3 is 14 amino acids. V dropped 6 bases and J dropped 2 bases, with 12 bases sitting between them. Germline lookup yields CDR1 SNHLY and CDR2 FYNNEI. CDR3 sequence (DNA): TGTGCCAGCAGGGGCAGGGCTTCCACAGATACGCAGTATTTT. Protein sequence: CASRGRASTDTQYF.

The rearrangement links TRBV4-1 to TRBJ1-5; D remains unclear. The CDR3 covers 15 residues. Germline V gives CDR1 MGHRA, CDR2 YSYEKL. Trimming cost V 0 bases and J 7 bases, with 13 bases left between them. The CDR3 loop is CASSQDRALAQPQHF. DNA of the CDR3: TGCGCCAGCAGCCAAGACCGGGCCCTGGCGCAGCCCCAGCATTTT.

This clone has a single count. This rearrangement joins TRBV6-6 to TRBJ1-6; the match to TRBD1 covers 8 bases. V lost 0 bases to trimming and J lost 10 bases; unmatched junction nucleotides: 5. This CDR3 has 15 residues. Germline V lookup: CDR1 MNHNY, CDR2 SVGAGI (reference sequence). CDR3 nucleotide sequence: TGTGCCAGCAGTTACTCCCCGGACAGGGTATCACCCCTCCACTTT. The encoded protein is CASSYSPDRVSPLHF.

The V call is TRBV5-1, the J call TRBJ1-6, with 9 positions matching TRBD1. The CDR3 has 17 amino acids. Germline V gene lookup returns CDR1 SGHRS and CDR2 YFSETQ. V lost 4 bases and J lost 2; bases outside the gene matches: 7. The CDR3 spells CASSGGQGRAYNSPLHF. The CDR3 DNA reads as TGCGCCAGCAGCGGCGGACAGGGGCGCGCCTATAATTCACCCCTCCACTTT.

The V call is TRBV15, the J call TRBJ1-4; 7 bases are shared with TRBD1. From germline, CDR1 is LNHNV and CDR2 YYDKDF (reference sequence). After removal of 5 bases from V and 4 bases from J, the junction contained 4 bases not matched to a gene. CDR3 length: 14 residues. The CDR3 loop is CATSDDRVNEKLFF. The CDR3 DNA follows: TGTGCCACCAGCGATGACAGGGTTAATGAAAAACTGTTTTTT.

The chain employs TRBV30 and TRBJ1-1, with a possible D match to TRBD1 (5 bases). Trimming pared 5 bases from V and 6 bases from J, leaving 13 bases between. From germline, CDR1 is GTSNPN and CDR2 SVGIG (reference sequence). This CDR3 region has 12 residues. CDR3 DNA sequence: TGTGCCTGGGCGCCCGGGACGGCTGAAGCTTTCTTT. This codes for CAWAPGTAEAFF.

In its sample, this clone was seen a few times. The chain is built from TRBV7-2 and TRBJ1-2; a weak D match, TRBD1 (6 bases). Germline V lookup: CDR1 SGHTA, CDR2 FQGNSA. This CDR3 comprises 16 residues. The V gene lost 5 bases and the J gene lost 2 bases, with 18 bases spanning the gap. The CDR3 here is CASSARDTILNYGYTF. DNA of the CDR3: TGTGCCAGCAGCGCCCGGGACACAATATTAAACTATGGCTACACCTTC. The complete variable domain, with remaining parts taken from reference TRBV7-2 and TRBJ1-2, reads GAGVSQSPSNKVTEKGKDVELRCDPISGHTALYWYRQSLGQGLEFLIYFQGNSAPDKSGLPSDRFSAERTGGSVSTLTIQRTQQEDSAVYLCASSARDTILNYGYTFGSGTRLTVV.

The rearrangement links TRBV6-5 to TRBJ1-5; D not resolved. Germline CDR1 is MNHEY and CDR2 is SVGAGI. This CDR3 is built from 15 residues. The germline V and J ends were trimmed by 7 bases and 3 bases, with 16 bases remaining between them. DNA of the CDR3: TGTGCCAGCATTTTTTGGGAGTACGACAATCAGCCCCAGCATTTT. Translation gives CASIFWEYDNQPQHF.

This chain uses TRBV29-1 with TRBJ1-2; TRBD1 agrees at 8 bases. The CDR3 runs 13 residues. Germline loops: CDR1 SQVTM, CDR2 ANQGSEA. With 7 bases clipped from V and 6 bases from J, the junction kept 10 bases outside the gene matches. The CDR3 protein is CSAGELDRDGYTF. Here the CDR3 DNA reads TGCAGCGCCGGAGAGCTGGACAGGGATGGCTACACCTTC. The variable domain in full, with the rest retrieved from reference TRBV29-1 and TRBJ1-2, is SAVISQKPSRDICQRGTSLTIQCQVDSQVTMMFWYRQQPGQSLTLIATANQGSEATYESGFVIDKFPISRPNLTFSTLTVSNMSPEDSSIYLCSAGELDRDGYTFGSGTRLTVV.

The rearrangement links TRBV20-1 to TRBJ1-2; 7 bases align to TRBD1. Germline V gene lookup returns CDR1 DFQATT and CDR2 SNEGSKA (reference sequence). This CDR3 has 11 amino acids. Trimming took 6 bases from V and 3 from J; bases not matched to a gene: 1. In DNA, the CDR3 is TGCAGTGCCCAGGGGGACTATGGCTACACCTTC. Translated: CSAQGDYGYTF.

This chain links TRBV6-6 with TRBJ2-1, with 11 bases matching TRBD2. This CDR3 spans 15 amino acids. CDR1 and CDR2 from the germline V gene are MNHNY and SVGAGI (reference sequence). The trim removed 2 bases at V and 9 bases at J, leaving 6 bases unmatched. In nucleotides, the CDR3 is TGTGCCAGCAGTTACGTAGCGGGGGGGCCTGGTGAGCAGTTCTTC. Its translation is CASSYVAGGPGEQFF.

The genes are TRBV6-5 and TRBJ1-5, with 7 bases identical to TRBD1. V lost 10 bases to trimming and J lost 6 bases; unmatched junction nucleotides: 9. CDR3 size: 13 residues. From germline, CDR1 is MNHEY and CDR2 SVGAGI. The CDR3 is CATEEGAGQPQHF. The DNA of the CDR3 is TGTGCCACCGAAGAGGGGGCGGGTCAGCCCCAGCATTTT.

The sample holds one count of this clone. The chain links TRBV29-1 to TRBJ2-5; weak D call: TRBD1 (6 bases). This CDR3 has 12 amino acids. The germline gives CDR1 SQVTM, CDR2 ANQGSEA. V was pared by 5 bases and J by 2 bases, with 9 bases between. CDR3 residues: CSVRTDQETQYF. The DNA for the CDR3 is TGCAGCGTTAGGACAGATCAAGAGACCCAGTACTTC.

The chain uses TRBV12-3 or TRBV12-4 and TRBJ1-5; unclear D gene. V gave up 3 bases and J gave up 5 bases, with 8 bases separating them. The CDR3 is 13 residues long. The CDR3 DNA follows: TGTGCCAGCAGTTTGGGGTTGCATCAGCCCCAGCATTTT. Protein: CASSLGLHQPQHF.